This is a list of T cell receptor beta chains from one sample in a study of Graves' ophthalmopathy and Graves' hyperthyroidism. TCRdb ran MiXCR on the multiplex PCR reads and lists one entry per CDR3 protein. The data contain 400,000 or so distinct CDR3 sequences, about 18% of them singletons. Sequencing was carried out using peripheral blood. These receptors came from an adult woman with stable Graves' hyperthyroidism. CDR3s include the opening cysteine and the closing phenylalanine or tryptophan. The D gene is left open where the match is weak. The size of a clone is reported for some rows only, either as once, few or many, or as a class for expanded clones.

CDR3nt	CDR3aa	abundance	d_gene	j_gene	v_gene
TGTGCCTGGAGGCTTCTGAGGGGAGGTGAGCAGTACTTC	CAWRLLRGGEQYF	many	-	TRBJ2-7	TRBV30
TGTGCCAGCAGTTACAGGCGCTTTTTGGGGGAGCTGTTTTTT	CASSYRRFLGELFF	once	-	TRBJ2-2	TRBV6-2/TRBV6-3
TGCGCCAGCAGCCAAGTGAAGCTGAGCGGGACGGCTCAAGAGACCCAGTACTTC	CASSQVKLSGTAQETQYF	few	TRBD2	TRBJ2-5	TRBV4-1
TGCAGCGCTTCCTCTCAGGGAATCTCTGGGGCCAACGTCCTGACTTTC	CSASSQGISGANVLTF	many	-	TRBJ2-6	TRBV29-1
TGTGCCAGCAGTGTCGGCGTGCTTACCTACGATCAGTACTTC	CASSVGVLTYDQYF	-	-	TRBJ2-7	TRBV2
TGTGCCAGCAGCTTAGTAGCCGCGGGAAGCTCCTATAATTCACCCCTCCACTTT	CASSLVAAGSSYNSPLHF	-	-	TRBJ1-6	TRBV7-2
TGCGCCAGCAGTCCACAGGGGTTGAGCACCGGGGATCTGTTTTTT	CASSPQGLSTGDLFF	-	TRBD1	TRBJ2-2	TRBV5-1
TGTGCCACCAGTGATGAAAGCTTAGATACGCAGTATTTT	CATSDESLDTQYF	-	-	TRBJ2-3	TRBV24-1
TGTGCCAGCAGTCGCCAGACAGGGCAAGGCAATCAGCCCCAGCATTTT	CASSRQTGQGNQPQHF	many	TRBD1	TRBJ1-5	TRBV28
TGTGCCAGCAGCTTGATGACAGGGGTTGCCGGGGAGCTGTTTTTT	CASSLMTGVAGELFF	-	TRBD1	TRBJ2-2	TRBV5-6
TGTGCCAGCACCATCTTGGGCGGGGAAAACATTCAGTACTTC	CASTILGGENIQYF	many	-	TRBJ2-4	TRBV6-1
TGCAGTGCTAGAGATGTGGGGAGGGGGGTTGAGGCAAATAACTATGGCTACACCTTC	CSARDVGRGVEANNYGYTF	many	-	TRBJ1-2	TRBV20-1
TGTGCCAGCAGCTTACAGGGCCCAAGCTCCAGTACCTACGAGCAGTACTTC	CASSLQGPSSSTYEQYF	many	-	TRBJ2-7	TRBV7-8
TGTGCCAGCAGTACGACAGGGAAAAAAGAGACCCAGTACTTC	CASSTTGKKETQYF	many	TRBD1	TRBJ2-5	TRBV12-3/TRBV12-4
TGTGCCAGCAGGACACCAGTGAACACTGAAGCTTTCTTT	CASRTPVNTEAFF	many	-	TRBJ1-1	TRBV6-1
TGTGCCAGCAGGAGCCATCAGGGCGGGGAGCTGTTTTTT	CASRSHQGGELFF	-	-	TRBJ2-2	TRBV2
TGTGCCAGCAGCTTAAACGCAAGGGGAGCTGAAGCTTTCTTT	CASSLNARGAEAFF	-	-	TRBJ1-1	TRBV7-3
TGTGCCAGTAGTATAGGCTTGGGGGGCATCTACGAGCAGTACTTC	CASSIGLGGIYEQYF	few	-	TRBJ2-7	TRBV19
TGTGCCAGTAACAGGGAGTCGAACATTCAGTACTTC	CASNRESNIQYF	many	-	TRBJ2-4	TRBV6-1
TGTGCCAGCAGCTTTGGAGGACAGCAAGAGACCCAGTACTTC	CASSFGGQQETQYF	many	-	TRBJ2-5	TRBV7-9
TGTGCCAGCAGTTACGGTTTGGCCCTCGAGCAGTACTTC	CASSYGLALEQYF	many	-	TRBJ2-7	TRBV6-2/TRBV6-3
TGTGCCAGCAGTGATGGGACATATCCTATCTATGGCTACACCTTC	CASSDGTYPIYGYTF	many	-	TRBJ1-2	TRBV2
TGTGCCAGCAGTACCCAAACACAGGGTGAGACCCAGTACTTC	CASSTQTQGETQYF	-	-	TRBJ2-5	TRBV12-3/TRBV12-4
TGTGCCAGTAGTGTTCCGGGACTCGTTTACGTCTCGGACACCGGGGAGCTGTTTTTT	CASSVPGLVYVSDTGELFF	few	-	TRBJ2-2	TRBV19
TGTGCCAGCAGTTACGCCGACGGGAATCAGCCCCAGCATTTT	CASSYADGNQPQHF	many	-	TRBJ1-5	TRBV6-2/TRBV6-3
TGTGCCAGCAGCCAAGCGGTTGGCGGGAGTGGGCTCTACGAGCAGTACTTC	CASSQAVGGSGLYEQYF	-	TRBD2	TRBJ2-7	TRBV3-1
TGTGCCAGCAGCTTAAATACAGGGTCGAACACTGAAGCTTTCTTT	CASSLNTGSNTEAFF	-	-	TRBJ1-1	TRBV11-2
TGTGCCTGGACAGAATCGGACAGAAATGGCTACACCTTC	CAWTESDRNGYTF	many	-	TRBJ1-2	TRBV30